This T cell receptor (beta chain) was sequenced in a study of cytomegalovirus exposure and HLA in healthy donors. Points from the study as a whole: Rare TCR sequences predominated, though certain public TCRs were found in many donors. A few chains tied to CMV proved CMV antigen-specific in vitro. A later analysis showed TCR association rates differing by HLA locus, peaking at DRB1 and lowest at HLA-C. In a later analysis, HLA-associated beta chains showed higher expansion and lower generation probabilities than comparable chains.

As for this clone: Its antigen is unidentified.

Vbeta (60) and Jbeta (13) primers were used in the PCR. Clones were sequenced by immunoSEQ multiplex PCR, and TCRdb holds only the in-frame ones, with some missing. The sample carries around 210,000 clones, around 77% recorded once. The CDR3 has 16 residues. The germline gives CDR1 SGDLS, CDR2 YYNGEE. After removal of 3 bases from V and 2 bases from J, the junction contained 8 bases not matched to a gene. The sequencing sample was made of PBMCs. This clonotype originated in a woman in her 30s in good health and CMV-seronegative. The genes are TRBV9 and TRBJ2-3; 8 bases are a match to TRBD2. The CDR3 protein is CASSGRGGRFTDTQYF. CDR3 nucleotides: TGTGCCAGCAGCGGACGGGGGGGCCGGTTCACAGATACGCAGTATTTT.